The source of this TCR beta chain is a study of blood T cell repertoires in COVID-19. The CDR3 contains 13 residues. The V and J ends lost 8 bases and 8 bases, in that order; junction bases with no gene match: 9. In germline, CDR1 is MNHEY, CDR2 SMNVEV (reference sequence). TCRdb keeps only in-frame clones here, not all; method: immunoSEQ multiplex PCR. The sample lists some 70,000 clones; 80% to 90% were seen once. This clone was counted a single time. The TCR was taken from a man aged 45-65 years with acute or convalescent COVID-19. The sample taken for sequencing was peripheral blood. V and J are TRBV27 and TRBJ2-4; 7 bases agree with TRBD2. CDR3 region: CASGFSGGDIQYF. The CDR3 DNA sequence: TGTGCCAGCGGCTTTAGTGGGGGGGACATTCAGTACTTC.